The TCR beta chain described here comes from a study of blood T cell repertoires in COVID-19. Study information: Researchers got acute and convalescent COVID-19 samples from the United States, Italy and Spain. PBMCs, B-cell-depleted T cells, or T cells were the source of the cDNA or gDNA that made up the material.

Per the original data handling: Cell counts per sample came from amplifying reference gene primers. This table comes from immunoSEQ multiplex PCR, and its TCRdb copy is limited to in-frame clones, with some not included. V, J and clone size are those of that table, while D and trimming were read from the DNA. The sample records over 150,000 clones, 70% to 90% being singletons. V was clipped by 5 bases and J by 0 bases, with 13 bases between them. The CDR3 is 15 residues long. Germline CDR1 and CDR2: SGHVS and FQNEAQ. Sample: peripheral blood. This clonotype was obtained from a man aged 30 to 39 with acute or convalescent COVID-19. V and J are TRBV7-8 and TRBJ1-2; D is unresolved. The CDR3 loop is CASSAREAANYGYTF. DNA for the CDR3: TGTGCCAGCAGCGCCCGGGAGGCAGCTAACTATGGCTACACCTTC. The variable domain in full, completed from reference TRBV7-8 and TRBJ1-2, reads GAGVSQSPRYKVAKRGQDVALRCDPISGHVSLFWYQQALGQGPEFLTYFQNEAQLDKSGLPSDRFFAERPEGSVSTLKIQRTQQEDSAVYLCASSAREAANYGYTFGSGTRLTVV.